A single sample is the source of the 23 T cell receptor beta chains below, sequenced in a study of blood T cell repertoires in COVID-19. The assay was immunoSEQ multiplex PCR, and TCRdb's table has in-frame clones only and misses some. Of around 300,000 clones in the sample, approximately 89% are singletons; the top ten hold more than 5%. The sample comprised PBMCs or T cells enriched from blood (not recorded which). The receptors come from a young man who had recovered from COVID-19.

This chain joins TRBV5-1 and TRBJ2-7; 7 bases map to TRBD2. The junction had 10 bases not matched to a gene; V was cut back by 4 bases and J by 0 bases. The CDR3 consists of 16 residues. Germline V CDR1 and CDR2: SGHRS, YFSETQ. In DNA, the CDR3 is TGCGCCAGCAGCCCCGAGTCGGGACTAAACTCCTACGAGCAGTACTTC. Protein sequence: CASSPESGLNSYEQYF.

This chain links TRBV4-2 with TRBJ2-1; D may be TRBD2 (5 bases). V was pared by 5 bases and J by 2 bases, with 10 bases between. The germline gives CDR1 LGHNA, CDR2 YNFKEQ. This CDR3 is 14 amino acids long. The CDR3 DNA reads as TGTGCCAGCAGCTCCGGGAATGCCTACAATGAGCAGTTCTTC. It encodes CASSSGNAYNEQFF.

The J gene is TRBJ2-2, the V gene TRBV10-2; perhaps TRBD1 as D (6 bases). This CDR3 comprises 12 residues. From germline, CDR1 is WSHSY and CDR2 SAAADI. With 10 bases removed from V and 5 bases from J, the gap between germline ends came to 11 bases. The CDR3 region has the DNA TGCGCCACCAAGGGGGTGACCGGGGAGCTGTTTTTT. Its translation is CATKGVTGELFF.

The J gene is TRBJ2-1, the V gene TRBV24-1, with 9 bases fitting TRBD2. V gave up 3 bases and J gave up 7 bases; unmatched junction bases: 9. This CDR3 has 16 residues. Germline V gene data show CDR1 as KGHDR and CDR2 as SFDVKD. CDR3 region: CATSDLVASGANEQFF. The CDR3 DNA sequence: TGTGCCACCAGTGATCTCGTCGCTAGCGGGGCGAATGAGCAGTTCTTC.

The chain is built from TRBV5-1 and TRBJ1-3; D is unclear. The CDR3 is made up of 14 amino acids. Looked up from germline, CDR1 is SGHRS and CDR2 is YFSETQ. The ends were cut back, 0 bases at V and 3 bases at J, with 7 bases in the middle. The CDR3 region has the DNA TGCGCCAGCAGCTTGGGACAACTTGGAAACACCATATATTTT. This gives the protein CASSLGQLGNTIYF. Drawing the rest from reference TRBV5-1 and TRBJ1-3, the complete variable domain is KAGVTQTPRYLIKTRGQQVTLSCSPISGHRSVSWYQQTPGQGLQFLFEYFSETQRNKGNFPGRFSGRQFSNSRSEMNVSTLELGDSALYLCASSLGQLGNTIYFGEGSWLTVV.

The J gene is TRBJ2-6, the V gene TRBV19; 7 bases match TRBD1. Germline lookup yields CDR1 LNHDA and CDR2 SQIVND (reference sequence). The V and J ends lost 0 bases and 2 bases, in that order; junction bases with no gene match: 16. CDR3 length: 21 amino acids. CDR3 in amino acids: CASSIDTPKDRRQTGANVLTF. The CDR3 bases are TGTGCCAGTAGTATAGATACTCCGAAGGACAGGCGCCAAACTGGGGCCAACGTCCTGACTTTC.

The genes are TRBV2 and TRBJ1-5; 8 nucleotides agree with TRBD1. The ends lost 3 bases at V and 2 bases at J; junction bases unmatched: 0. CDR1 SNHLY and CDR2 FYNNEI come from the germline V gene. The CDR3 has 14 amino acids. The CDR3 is CASSDRGRNQPQHF. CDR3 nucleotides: TGTGCCAGCAGTGACAGGGGGCGCAATCAGCCCCAGCATTTT. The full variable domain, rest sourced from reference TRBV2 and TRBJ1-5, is EPEVTQTPSHQVTQMGQEVILRCVPISNHLYFYWYRQILGQKVEFLVSFYNNEISEKSEIFDDQFSVERPDGSNFTLKIRSTKLEDSAMYFCASSDRGRNQPQHFGDGTRLSIL.

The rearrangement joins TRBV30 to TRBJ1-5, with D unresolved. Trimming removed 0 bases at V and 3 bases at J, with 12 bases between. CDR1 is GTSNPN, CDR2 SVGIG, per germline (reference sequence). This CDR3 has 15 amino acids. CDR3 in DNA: TGTGCCTGGAGTGTAGGGTGGGGAGTCAATCAGCCCCAGCATTTT. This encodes CAWSVGWGVNQPQHF.

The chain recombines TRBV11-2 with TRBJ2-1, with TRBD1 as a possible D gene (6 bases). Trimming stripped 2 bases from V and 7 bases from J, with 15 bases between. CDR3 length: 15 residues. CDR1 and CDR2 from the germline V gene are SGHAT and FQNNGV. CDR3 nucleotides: TGTGCCAGCAGCTTACTACAGGGCGGATTTAATGAGCAGTTCTTC. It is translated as CASSLLQGGFNEQFF. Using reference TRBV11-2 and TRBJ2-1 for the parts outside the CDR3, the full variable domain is EAGVAQSPRYKIIEKRQSVAFWCNPISGHATLYWYQQILGQGPKLLIQFQNNGVVDDSQLPKDRFSAERLKGVDSTLKIQPAKLEDSAVYLCASSLLQGGFNEQFFGPGTRLTVL.

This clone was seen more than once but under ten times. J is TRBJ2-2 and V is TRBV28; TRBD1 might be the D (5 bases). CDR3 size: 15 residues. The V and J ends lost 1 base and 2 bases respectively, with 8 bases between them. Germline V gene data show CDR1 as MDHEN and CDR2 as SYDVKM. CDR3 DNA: TGTGCCAGCAGTTTATCAGGGATTAACACCGGGGAGCTGTTTTTT. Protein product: CASSLSGINTGELFF.

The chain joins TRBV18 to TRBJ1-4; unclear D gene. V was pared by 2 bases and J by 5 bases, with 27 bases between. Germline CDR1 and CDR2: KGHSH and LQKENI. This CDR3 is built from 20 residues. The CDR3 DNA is TGTGCCAGCTCACCATTTACAGAGAGTTGGTTGGACTACCCAAATGAAAAACTGTTTTTT. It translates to CASSPFTESWLDYPNEKLFF. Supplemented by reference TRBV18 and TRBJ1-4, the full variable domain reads NAGVMQNPRHLVRRRGQEARLRCSPMKGHSHVYWYRQLPEEGLKFMVYLQKENIIDESGMPKERFSAEFPKEGPSILRIQQVVRGDSAAYFCASSPFTESWLDYPNEKLFFGSGTQLSVL.

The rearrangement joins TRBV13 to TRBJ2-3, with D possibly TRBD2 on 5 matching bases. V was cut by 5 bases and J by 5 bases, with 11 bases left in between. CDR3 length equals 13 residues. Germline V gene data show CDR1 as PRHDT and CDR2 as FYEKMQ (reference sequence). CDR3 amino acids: CASSRYRGDTQYF. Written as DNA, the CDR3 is TGTGCCAGCAGCCGCTATCGGGGAGATACGCAGTATTTT.

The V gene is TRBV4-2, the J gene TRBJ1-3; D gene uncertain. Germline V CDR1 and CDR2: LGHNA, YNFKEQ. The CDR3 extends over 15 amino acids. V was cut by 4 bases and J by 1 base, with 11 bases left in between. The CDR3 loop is CASSPRRVSGNTIYF. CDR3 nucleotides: TGTGCCAGCAGCCCCAGACGGGTTTCTGGAAACACCATATATTTT.

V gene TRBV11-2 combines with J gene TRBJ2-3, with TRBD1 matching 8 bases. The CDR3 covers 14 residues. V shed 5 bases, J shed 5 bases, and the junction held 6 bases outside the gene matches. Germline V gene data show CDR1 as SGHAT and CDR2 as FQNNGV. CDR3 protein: CASSTGGKVDTQYF. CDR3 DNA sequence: TGTGCCAGCAGCACAGGGGGTAAGGTAGATACGCAGTATTTT.

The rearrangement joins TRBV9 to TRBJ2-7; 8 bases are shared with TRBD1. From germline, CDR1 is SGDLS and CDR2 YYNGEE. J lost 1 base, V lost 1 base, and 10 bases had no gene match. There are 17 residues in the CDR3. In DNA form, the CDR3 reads TGTGCCAGCAGCGTACAGCCAGGGGGCCACGAGTCCTACGAGCAGTACTTC. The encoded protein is CASSVQPGGHESYEQYF.

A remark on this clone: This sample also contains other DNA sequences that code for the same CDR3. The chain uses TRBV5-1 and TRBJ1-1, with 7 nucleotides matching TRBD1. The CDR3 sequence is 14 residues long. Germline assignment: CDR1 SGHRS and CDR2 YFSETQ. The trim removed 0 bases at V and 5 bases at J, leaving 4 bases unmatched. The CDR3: CASSLDPGGTEAFF. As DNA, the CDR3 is TGCGCCAGCAGCTTGGATCCAGGGGGAACTGAAGCTTTCTTT.

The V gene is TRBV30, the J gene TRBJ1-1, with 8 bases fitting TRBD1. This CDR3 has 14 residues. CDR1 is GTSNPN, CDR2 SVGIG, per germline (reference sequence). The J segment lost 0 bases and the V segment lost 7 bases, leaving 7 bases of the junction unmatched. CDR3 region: CAFWTGSMNTEAFF. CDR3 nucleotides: TGTGCCTTTTGGACAGGGTCGATGAACACTGAAGCTTTCTTT. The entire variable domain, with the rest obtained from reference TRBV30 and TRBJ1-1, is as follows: SQTIHQWPATLVQPVGSPLSLECTVEGTSNPNLYWYRQAAGRGLQLLFYSVGIGQISSEVPQNLSASRPQDRQFILSSKKLLLSDSGFYLCAFWTGSMNTEAFFGQGTRLTVV.

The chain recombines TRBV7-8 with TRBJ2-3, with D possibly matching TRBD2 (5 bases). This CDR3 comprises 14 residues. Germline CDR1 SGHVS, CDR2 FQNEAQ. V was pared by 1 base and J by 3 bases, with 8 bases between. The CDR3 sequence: CASSLGGETDTQYF. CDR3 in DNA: TGTGCCAGCAGCTTAGGGGGAGAAACAGATACGCAGTATTTT. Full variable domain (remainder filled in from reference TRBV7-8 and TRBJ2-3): GAGVSQSPRYKVAKRGQDVALRCDPISGHVSLFWYQQALGQGPEFLTYFQNEAQLDKSGLPSDRFFAERPEGSVSTLKIQRTQQEDSAVYLCASSLGGETDTQYFGPGTRLTVL.

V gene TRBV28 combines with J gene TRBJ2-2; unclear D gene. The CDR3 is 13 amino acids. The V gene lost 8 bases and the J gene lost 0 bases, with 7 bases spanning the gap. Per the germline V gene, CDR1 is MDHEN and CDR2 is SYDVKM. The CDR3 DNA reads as TGTGCCAGCTTACAGTCGAACACCGGGGAGCTGTTTTTT. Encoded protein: CASLQSNTGELFF. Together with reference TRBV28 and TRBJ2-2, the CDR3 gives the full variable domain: DVKVTQSSRYLVKRTGEKVFLECVQDMDHENMFWYRQDPGLGLRLIYFSYDVKMKEKGDIPEGYSVSREKKERFSLILESASTNQTSMYLCASLQSNTGELFFGEGSRLTVL.

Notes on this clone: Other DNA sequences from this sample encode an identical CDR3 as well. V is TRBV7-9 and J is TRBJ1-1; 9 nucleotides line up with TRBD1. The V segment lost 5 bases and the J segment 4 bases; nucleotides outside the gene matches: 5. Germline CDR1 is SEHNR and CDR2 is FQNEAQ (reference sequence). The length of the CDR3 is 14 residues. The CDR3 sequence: CASSPTGGSTEAFF. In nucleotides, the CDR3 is TGTGCCAGCAGCCCGACAGGGGGAAGCACTGAAGCTTTCTTT. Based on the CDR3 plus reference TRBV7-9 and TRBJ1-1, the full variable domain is DTGVSQNPRHKITKRGQNVTFRCDPISEHNRLYWYRQTLGQGPEFLTYFQNEAQLEKSRLLSDRFSAERPKGSFSTLEIQRTEQGDSAMYLCASSPTGGSTEAFFGQGTRLTVV.

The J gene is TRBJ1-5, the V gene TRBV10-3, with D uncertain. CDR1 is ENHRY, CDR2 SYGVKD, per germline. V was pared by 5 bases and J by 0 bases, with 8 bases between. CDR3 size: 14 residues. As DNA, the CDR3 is TGTGCCATCAGTCAACAGAATAGCAATCAGCCCCAGCATTTT. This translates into CAISQQNSNQPQHF.

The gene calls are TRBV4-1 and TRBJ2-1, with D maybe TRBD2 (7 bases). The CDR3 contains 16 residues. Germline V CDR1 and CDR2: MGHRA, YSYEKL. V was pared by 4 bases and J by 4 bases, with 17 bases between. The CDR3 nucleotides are TGCGCCAGCAGCCGGAGTGGGGCGGGGGCATACAATGAGCAGTTCTTC. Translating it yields CASSRSGAGAYNEQFF.

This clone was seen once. The CDR3 region is CAISAGRSNTEAFF. The CDR3 DNA sequence: TGTGCCATCAGTGCAGGGAGGTCTAACACTGAAGCTTTCTTT. The chain links TRBV10-3 to TRBJ1-1; weak D call: TRBD1 (5 bases). Germline assignment: CDR1 ENHRY and CDR2 SYGVKD. The V end was cut by 4 bases, the J end by 2 bases, with 11 bases between. This CDR3 is built from 14 residues.